These T cell receptor beta chains were read from a single sample in a study of beta chain features in type 1 diabetes. Only in-frame clones appear in the TCRdb table, and some are missing; sequencing was by immunoSEQ multiplex PCR. The table includes roughly 500,000 clones, approximately 30% detected once. Sequences were obtained from naive CD4+ T cells from blood. These receptors were collected from a man aged 18 to 29 in good health. CDR3s include the opening cysteine and the closing phenylalanine or tryptophan. Each record gives: V gene, J gene, clone size, D gene, CDR3 protein, CDR3 DNA. The D gene is left open where the match is weak. The size of a clone is reported for some rows only, either as once, few or many, or as a class for expanded clones.

TRBV4-1	TRBJ1-5	-	TRBD1	CASSQDGTGRPQHF	TGCGCCAGCAGCCAAGATGGGACAGGCCGGCCCCAGCATTTT
TRBV7-9	TRBJ2-1	-	TRBD1	CASSPGTGGFDEQFF	TGTGCCAGCAGCCCCGGGACAGGGGGCTTCGATGAGCAGTTCTTC
TRBV7-9	TRBJ1-1	-	-	CASSPEPDGTEAFF	TGTGCCAGCAGCCCAGAACCTGACGGGACTGAAGCTTTCTTT
TRBV7-9	TRBJ1-5	-	-	CASSPFTGKSGQPQHF	TGTGCCAGCAGCCCATTCACAGGGAAGTCGGGCCAGCCCCAGCATTTT
TRBV25-1	TRBJ2-2	-	-	CASSESGSRNTGELFF	TGTGCCAGCAGTGAATCCGGTAGCCGGAACACCGGGGAGCTGTTTTTT
TRBV25-1	TRBJ2-3	few	-	CASSKRLGGTDTQYF	TGTGCCAGCAGTAAGCGCTTAGGCGGCACAGATACGCAGTATTTT
TRBV30	TRBJ2-7	-	-	CAWSVGESYEQYF	TGTGCCTGGAGTGTGGGGGAGTCCTACGAGCAGTACTTC
TRBV5-1	TRBJ2-7	-	-	CASSLVVGSYEQYF	TGCGCCAGCAGCTTGGTAGTAGGCTCCTACGAGCAGTACTTC
TRBV6-6	TRBJ1-2	-	TRBD1	CASSLHRGNYGYTF	TGTGCCAGCAGTCTACACAGGGGGAACTATGGCTACACCTTC
TRBV5-4	TRBJ2-1	few	TRBD2	CASSPEWGRALNEQFF	TGTGCCAGCAGCCCAGAATGGGGGAGGGCCCTCAATGAGCAGTTCTTC
TRBV30	TRBJ1-5	few	-	CAWSSLDVNQPQHF	TGTGCCTGGAGTTCTCTCGATGTGAATCAGCCCCAGCATTTT
TRBV5-1	TRBJ2-1	-	-	CASSLETSYNEQFF	TGCGCCAGCAGCTTGGAGACTAGCTACAATGAGCAGTTCTTC
TRBV5-1	TRBJ2-7	few	-	CASSPARGYEQYF	TGCGCCAGCAGCCCAGCCCGAGGATACGAGCAGTACTTC